This is a list of T cell receptor beta chains from one sample in a study of T-cell reconstitution after alpha-beta-depleted transplantation in children. TCRdb independently ran MiXCR on the PCR reads; one entry per CDR3 protein. The data show fewer than 750,000 distinct CDR3 sequences, roughly a quarter seen once. The source was PBMCs, collected before TCRalphabeta/CD19-depleted stem cell transplant. The source is a boy under three years old with Wiskott-Aldrich syndrome, due to receive a stem cell transplant. Each CDR3 is given with its conserved first and last residue. A D gene is named only where the DNA matches it firmly. Only part of the rows carry a size: once, few, many, or a class if the clone is expanded.

D	size	J	V	CDR3	DNA
.	.	TRBJ2-2	TRBV11-2	CASSFPRGGELFF	TGTGCCAGCAGCTTCCCTCGGGGCGGGGAGCTGTTTTTT
TRBD2	.	TRBJ2-5	TRBV5-1	CASSLGLARETQYF	TGCGCCAGCAGCTTGGGACTAGCTAGGGAGACCCAGTACTTC
TRBD1	.	TRBJ1-2	TRBV20-1	CSASPGTGVYGYTF	TGCAGTGCTAGTCCCGGGACAGGAGTCTATGGCTACACCTTC
TRBD1	few	TRBJ1-1	TRBV5-1	CASSSDRGIGAFF	TGCGCCAGCAGCTCAGACAGGGGAATTGGGGCTTTCTTT
TRBD2	many	TRBJ2-1	TRBV24-1	CATSYSSGSPSYNEQFF	TGTGCCACCTCGTACTCCAGCGGGAGTCCCTCCTACAATGAGCAGTTCTTC
.	.	TRBJ1-2	TRBV29-1	CSVQRVAAAGYTF	TGCAGCGTTCAAAGGGTGGCAGCGGCTGGCTACACCTTC
.	.	TRBJ1-1	TRBV19	CASSKGEGTEAFF	TGTGCCAGTAGTAAGGGGGAAGGGACTGAAGCTTTCTTT
.	few	TRBJ2-7	TRBV6-1	CASSRRPGQSYYEQYF	TGTGCCAGCAGTCGTAGGCCGGGACAATCTTACTACGAGCAGTACTTC
.	.	TRBJ1-6	TRBV27	CASSLSRGSSYNSPLHF	TGTGCCAGCAGTCTGTCCCGGGGGAGCTCCTATAATTCACCCCTCCACTTT
.	.	TRBJ1-1	TRBV5-1	CASSLSWGQVGKAFF	TGCGCCAGCAGCTTGAGTTGGGGACAAGTCGGGAAAGCTTTCTTT
TRBD2	.	TRBJ2-1	TRBV2	CASSENSGRLNEQFF	TGTGCCAGCAGTGAAAATAGCGGGAGGCTCAATGAGCAGTTCTTC
TRBD2	.	TRBJ2-2	TRBV10-3	CAINTGTSGPNTGELFF	TGTGCCATCAATACGGGGACTAGCGGACCGAACACCGGGGAGCTGTTTTTT
.	few	TRBJ1-2	TRBV15	CATSRDGKTGGYTF	TGTGCCACCAGCAGAGATGGGAAGACGGGCGGCTACACCTTC
.	.	TRBJ2-1	TRBV7-8	CASSSRGGGYNEQFF	TGTGCCAGCAGCTCTAGGGGTGGAGGCTACAATGAGCAGTTCTTC
.	few	TRBJ2-1	TRBV12-3/TRBV12-4	CASSYFGGNEQFF	TGTGCCAGCAGCTACTTCGGGGGAAATGAGCAGTTCTTC
TRBD2	few	TRBJ2-1	TRBV6-2/TRBV6-3	CASSPPFLQGLAGKLANEQFF	TGTGCCAGCAGTCCTCCCTTCCTCCAGGGACTAGCGGGAAAGCTCGCGAATGAGCAGTTCTTC
.	.	TRBJ1-1	TRBV3-1	CASSQEAGTVNTEAFF	TGTGCCAGCAGCCAAGAAGCAGGGACCGTGAACACTGAAGCTTTCTTT
.	few	TRBJ2-2	TRBV5-1	CASSRAPTGELFF	TGCGCCAGCAGCCGGGCCCCGACCGGGGAGCTGTTTTTT
TRBD2	.	TRBJ2-2	TRBV5-1	CASSLLAGPTGELFF	TGCGCCAGCAGCTTACTAGCGGGGCCCACCGGGGAGCTGTTTTTT
.	once	TRBJ2-2	TRBV19	CASSVDPWSGELFF	TGTGCCAGTAGTGTGGACCCCTGGAGTGGGGAGCTGTTTTTT
.	.	TRBJ2-1	TRBV21-1	CASRLAGGPRNEQFF	TGTGCCAGCAGGCTAGCGGGAGGGCCCCGCAATGAGCAGTTCTTC
TRBD1	few	TRBJ2-7	TRBV28	CASRSDRGYEQYF	TGTGCCAGCAGGTCAGACAGGGGCTACGAGCAGTACTTC
.	few	TRBJ2-2	TRBV7-9	CASSLRGRHRTGELFF	TGTGCCAGCAGCTTAAGGGGGAGGCATCGCACCGGGGAGCTGTTTTTT
.	few	TRBJ2-1	TRBV5-8	CASSYSRVSNEQFF	TGTGCCAGCAGCTACTCCAGAGTATCGAATGAGCAGTTCTTC
.	few	TRBJ2-3	TRBV9	CASSERLNTDTQYF	TGTGCCAGCAGCGAGCGACTAAACACAGATACGCAGTATTTT
TRBD2	few	TRBJ2-7	TRBV5-1	CASSFLAGPLSYEQYF	TGCGCCAGCAGCTTTCTAGCGGGCCCCCTTTCCTACGAGCAGTACTTC
TRBD2	few	TRBJ2-1	TRBV20-1	CSWMVAGGFNEQFF	TGCAGTTGGATGGTAGCGGGAGGTTTCAATGAGCAGTTCTTC
TRBD1	.	TRBJ2-1	TRBV5-1	CASSLESAGGITQFF	TGCGCCAGCAGCTTGGAATCGGCAGGGGGCATCACCCAGTTCTTC
TRBD2	few	TRBJ2-3	TRBV20-1	CSAVSTSGTTDTQYF	TGCAGTGCCGTAAGCACTAGCGGGACCACAGATACGCAGTATTTT
.	few	TRBJ1-4	TRBV20-1	CSARDHGSEKLFF	TGCAGTGCTAGAGATCATGGCAGCGAAAAACTGTTTTTT
.	.	TRBJ1-6	TRBV7-6	CASSPTGKYNSPLHF	TGTGCCAGCAGCCCGACAGGAAAGTATAATTCACCCCTCCACTTT
TRBD1	.	TRBJ1-5	TRBV28	CASSMTGGGNQPQHF	TGTGCCAGCAGCATGACAGGGGGCGGCAATCAGCCCCAGCATTTT
TRBD2	.	TRBJ2-1	TRBV5-1	CASSLRVGGSSYNEQFF	TGCGCCAGCAGCTTGAGGGTAGGCGGGAGCTCCTACAATGAGCAGTTCTTC
.	once	TRBJ2-3	TRBV12-3/TRBV12-4	CASSSNLLTDTQYF	TGTGCCAGCAGTTCAAACTTGCTCACAGATACGCAGTATTTT
TRBD1	.	TRBJ1-3	TRBV5-1	CASSGRQGLSGNTIYF	TGCGCCAGCAGCGGAAGACAGGGACTATCCGGAAACACCATATATTTT
.	once	TRBJ2-7	TRBV11-2	CASSRTTYEQYF	TGTGCCAGCAGCCGGACCACCTACGAGCAGTACTTC
TRBD2	few	TRBJ2-7	TRBV4-1	CASSQGSSGRAGNEQYF	TGCGCCAGCAGCCAAGGGTCAAGCGGGAGGGCCGGGAACGAGCAGTACTTC
.	few	TRBJ2-7	TRBV6-1	CASRQPGTGTYEQYF	TGTGCCAGCAGACAACCCGGGACCGGCACCTACGAGCAGTACTTC
.	.	TRBJ2-5	TRBV3-1	CASSQPRRIETQYF	TGTGCCAGCAGCCAACCCCGCCGCATAGAGACCCAGTACTTC
.	few	TRBJ2-1	TRBV5-1	CASSLRGQGLLAESYNEQFF	TGCGCCAGCAGCTTACGAGGACAGGGACTACTAGCGGAAAGTTACAATGAGCAGTTCTTC
TRBD2	few	TRBJ2-7	TRBV29-1	CSAAGTSGKSYEQYF	TGCAGCGCCGCCGGGACTAGCGGGAAATCCTACGAGCAGTACTTC
.	few	TRBJ1-3	TRBV10-3	CAISESQGTGNTIYF	TGTGCCATCAGTGAGTCACAGGGTACGGGAAACACCATATATTTT
.	few	TRBJ1-1	TRBV29-1	CSVEGEVETEAFF	TGCAGCGTTGAAGGGGAGGTAGAGACTGAAGCTTTCTTT